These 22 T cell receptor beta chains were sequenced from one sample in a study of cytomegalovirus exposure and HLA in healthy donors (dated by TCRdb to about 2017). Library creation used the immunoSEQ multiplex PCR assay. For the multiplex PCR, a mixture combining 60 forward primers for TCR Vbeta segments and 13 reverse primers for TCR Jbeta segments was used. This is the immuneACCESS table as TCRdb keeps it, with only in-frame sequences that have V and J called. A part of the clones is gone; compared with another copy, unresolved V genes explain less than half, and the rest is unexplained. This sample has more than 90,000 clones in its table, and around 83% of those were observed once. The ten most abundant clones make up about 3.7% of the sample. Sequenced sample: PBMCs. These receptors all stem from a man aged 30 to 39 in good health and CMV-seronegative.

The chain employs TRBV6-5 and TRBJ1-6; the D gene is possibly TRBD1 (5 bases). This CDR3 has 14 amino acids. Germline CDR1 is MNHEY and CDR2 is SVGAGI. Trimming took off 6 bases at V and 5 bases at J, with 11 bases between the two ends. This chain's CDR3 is CASSSDRDNSPLHF. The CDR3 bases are TGTGCCAGCAGCTCCGACAGAGATAATTCACCCCTCCACTTT.

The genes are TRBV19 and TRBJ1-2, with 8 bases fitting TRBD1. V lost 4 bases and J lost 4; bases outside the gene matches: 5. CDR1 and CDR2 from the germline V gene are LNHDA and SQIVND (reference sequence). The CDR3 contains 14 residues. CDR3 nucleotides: TGTGCCAGTAGTAGGGGACAGGCCGCCTATGGCTACACCTTC. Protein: CASSRGQAAYGYTF.

CDR3 sequence reads: CASSVGTSGSQETQYF. In nucleotides, the CDR3 is TGTGCCAGCAGCGTAGGGACTAGCGGATCACAAGAGACCCAGTACTTC. The rearrangement joins TRBV9 to TRBJ2-5; 10 bases fit TRBD2. The CDR3 has 16 amino acids. V lost 0 bases and J lost 2; bases outside the gene matches: 4. Per the germline V gene, CDR1 is SGDLS and CDR2 is YYNGEE.

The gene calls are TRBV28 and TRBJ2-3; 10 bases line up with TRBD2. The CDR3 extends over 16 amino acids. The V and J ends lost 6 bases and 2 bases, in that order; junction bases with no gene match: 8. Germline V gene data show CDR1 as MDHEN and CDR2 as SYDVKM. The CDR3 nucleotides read TGTGCCAGCAGCCCGGCCGGGACTAGCGCCACAGATACGCAGTATTTT. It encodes CASSPAGTSATDTQYF.

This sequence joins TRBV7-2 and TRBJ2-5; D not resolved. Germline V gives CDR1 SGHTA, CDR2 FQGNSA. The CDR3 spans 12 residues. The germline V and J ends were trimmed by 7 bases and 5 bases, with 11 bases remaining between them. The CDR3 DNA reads TGTGCCAGCACCTCGTCCCTGGAGACCCAGTACTTC. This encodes CASTSSLETQYF.

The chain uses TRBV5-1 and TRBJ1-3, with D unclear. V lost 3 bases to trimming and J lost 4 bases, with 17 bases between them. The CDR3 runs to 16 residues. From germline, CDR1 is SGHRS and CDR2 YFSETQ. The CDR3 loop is CASSSGPYEGGNTIYF. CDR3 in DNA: TGCGCCAGCAGCTCCGGGCCCTACGAGGGAGGAAACACCATATATTTT.

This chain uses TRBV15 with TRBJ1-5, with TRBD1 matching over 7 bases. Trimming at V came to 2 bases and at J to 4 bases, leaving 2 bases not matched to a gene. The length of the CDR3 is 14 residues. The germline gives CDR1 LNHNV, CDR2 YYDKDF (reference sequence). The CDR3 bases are TGTGCCACCAGCAGACCAGGGGGAAATCAGCCCCAGCATTTT. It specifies CATSRPGGNQPQHF.

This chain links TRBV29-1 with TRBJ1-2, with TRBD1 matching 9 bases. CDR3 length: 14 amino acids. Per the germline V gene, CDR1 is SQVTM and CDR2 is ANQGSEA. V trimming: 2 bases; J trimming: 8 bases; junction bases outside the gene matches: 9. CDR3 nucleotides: TGCAGCGTTGAATTGAAACAGGGGGCGGGCGGCTACACCTTC. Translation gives CSVELKQGAGGYTF.

The CDR3 sequence is CAWSVRGLAGGNYNEQFF. The CDR3 nucleotides are TGTGCCTGGAGTGTACGAGGACTAGCGGGAGGGAACTACAATGAGCAGTTCTTC. The genes are TRBV30 and TRBJ2-1; 15 nucleotides line up with TRBD2. Germline lookup yields CDR1 GTSNPN and CDR2 SVGIG (reference sequence). The J segment lost 3 bases and the V segment lost 0 bases, leaving 6 bases of the junction unmatched. The CDR3 extends over 18 amino acids.

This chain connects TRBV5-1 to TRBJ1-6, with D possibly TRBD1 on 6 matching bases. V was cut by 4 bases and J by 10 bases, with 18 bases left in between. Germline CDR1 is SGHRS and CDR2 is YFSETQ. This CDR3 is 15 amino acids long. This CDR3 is CASSEILDSDSPLHF. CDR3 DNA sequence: TGCGCCAGCAGCGAGATACTGGACAGTGACTCACCCCTCCACTTT.

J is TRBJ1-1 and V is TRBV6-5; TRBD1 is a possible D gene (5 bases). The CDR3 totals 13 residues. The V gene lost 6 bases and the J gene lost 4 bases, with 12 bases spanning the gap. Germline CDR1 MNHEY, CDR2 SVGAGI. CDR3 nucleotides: TGTGCCAGCAGACGGGGGAGGGGCACTGAAGCTTTCTTT. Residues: CASRRGRGTEAFF.

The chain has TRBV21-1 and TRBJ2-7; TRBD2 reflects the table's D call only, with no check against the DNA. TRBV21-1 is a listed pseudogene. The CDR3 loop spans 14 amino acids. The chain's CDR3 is CASSKARSPYEQYF. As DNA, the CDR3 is TGTGCCAGCAGCAAAGCGCGAAGCCCCTACGAGCAGTACTTC.

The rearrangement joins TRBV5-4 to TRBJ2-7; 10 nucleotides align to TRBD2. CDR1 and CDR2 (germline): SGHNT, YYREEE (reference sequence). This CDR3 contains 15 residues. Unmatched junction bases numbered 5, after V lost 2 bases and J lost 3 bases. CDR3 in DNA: TGTGCCAGCAGCTTCCTGAGCGGGGGGGACTACGAGCAGTACTTC. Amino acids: CASSFLSGGDYEQYF. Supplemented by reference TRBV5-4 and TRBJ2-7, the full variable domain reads ETGVTQSPTHLIKTRGQQVTLRCSSQSGHNTVSWYQQALGQGPQFIFQYYREEENGRGNFPPRFSGLQFPNYSSELNVNALELDDSALYLCASSFLSGGDYEQYFGPGTRLTVT.

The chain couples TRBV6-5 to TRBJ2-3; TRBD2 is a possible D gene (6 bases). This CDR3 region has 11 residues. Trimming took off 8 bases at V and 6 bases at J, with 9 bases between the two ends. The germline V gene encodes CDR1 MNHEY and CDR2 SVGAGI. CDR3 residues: CASERGDTQYF. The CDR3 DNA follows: TGTGCCAGCGAACGGGGGGATACGCAGTATTTT.

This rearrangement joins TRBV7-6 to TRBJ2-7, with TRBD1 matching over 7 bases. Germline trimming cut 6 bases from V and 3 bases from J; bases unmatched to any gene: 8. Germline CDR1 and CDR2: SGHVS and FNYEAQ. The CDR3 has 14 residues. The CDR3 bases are TGTGCCAGCAGACAATCCGGGACAGACTACGAGCAGTACTTC. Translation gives CASRQSGTDYEQYF.

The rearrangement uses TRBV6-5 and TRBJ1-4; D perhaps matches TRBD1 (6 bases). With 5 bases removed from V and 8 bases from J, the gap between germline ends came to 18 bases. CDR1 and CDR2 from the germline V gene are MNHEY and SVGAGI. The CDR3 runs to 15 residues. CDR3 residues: CASSPTGTNREKLFF. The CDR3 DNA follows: TGTGCCAGCAGTCCTACAGGGACAAATCGGGAAAAACTGTTTTTT.

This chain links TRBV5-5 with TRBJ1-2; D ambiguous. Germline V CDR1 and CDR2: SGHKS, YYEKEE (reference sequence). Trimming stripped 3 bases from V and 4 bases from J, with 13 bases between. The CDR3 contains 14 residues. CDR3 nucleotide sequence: TGTGCCAGCAGCTCCCGGGTCGGCGTCTATGGCTACACCTTC. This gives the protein CASSSRVGVYGYTF. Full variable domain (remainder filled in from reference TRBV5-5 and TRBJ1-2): DAGVTQSPTHLIKTRGQQVTLRCSPISGHKSVSWYQQVLGQGPQFIFQYYEKEERGRGNFPDRFSARQFPNYSSELNVNALLLGDSALYLCASSSRVGVYGYTFGSGTRLTVV.

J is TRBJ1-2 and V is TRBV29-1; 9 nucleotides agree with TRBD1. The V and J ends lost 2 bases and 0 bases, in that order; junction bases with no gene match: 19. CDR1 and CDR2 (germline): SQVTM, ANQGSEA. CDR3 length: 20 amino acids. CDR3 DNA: TGCAGCGTTGAAAAATTTTCTTTGCGGGACAGGGCGCTTGCTAACTATGGCTACACCTTC. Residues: CSVEKFSLRDRALANYGYTF.

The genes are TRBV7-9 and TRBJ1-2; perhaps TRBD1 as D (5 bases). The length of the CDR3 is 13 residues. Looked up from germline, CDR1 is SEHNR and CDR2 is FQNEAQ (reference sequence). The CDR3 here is CATRQGSNYGYTF. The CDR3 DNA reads TGTGCAACGCGGCAGGGCTCAAACTATGGCTACACCTTC.

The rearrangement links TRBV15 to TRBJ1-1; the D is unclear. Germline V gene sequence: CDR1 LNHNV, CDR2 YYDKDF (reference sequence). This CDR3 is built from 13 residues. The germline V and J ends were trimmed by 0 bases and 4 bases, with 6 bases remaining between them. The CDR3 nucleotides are TGTGCCACCAGCAGAGAAGTCAGCACTGAAGCTTTCTTT. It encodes CATSREVSTEAFF.

CDR3 in DNA: TGTGCCAGCAGCCCATGGGGTTTGACAGGCGTGAACACCGGGGAGCTGTTTTTT. Translated, it gives CASSPWGLTGVNTGELFF. The rearrangement links TRBV5-6 to TRBJ2-2; tentatively, D is TRBD1 (6 bases). V dropped 4 bases and J dropped 1 base, with 20 bases sitting between them. Per the germline V gene, CDR1 is SGHDT and CDR2 is YYEEEE. CDR3 length: 18 residues.

CDR3 nucleotide sequence: TGTGCCAGCAGCCAAGCGAGCGGGTTTAATCAGCCCCAGCATTTT. Protein: CASSQASGFNQPQHF. This sequence joins TRBV4-2 and TRBJ1-5; D gene uncertain. The ends were cut back, 1 base at V and 4 bases at J, with 11 bases in the middle. This CDR3 has 15 residues. The V gene's germline CDR1 is LGHNA and CDR2 YNFKEQ.